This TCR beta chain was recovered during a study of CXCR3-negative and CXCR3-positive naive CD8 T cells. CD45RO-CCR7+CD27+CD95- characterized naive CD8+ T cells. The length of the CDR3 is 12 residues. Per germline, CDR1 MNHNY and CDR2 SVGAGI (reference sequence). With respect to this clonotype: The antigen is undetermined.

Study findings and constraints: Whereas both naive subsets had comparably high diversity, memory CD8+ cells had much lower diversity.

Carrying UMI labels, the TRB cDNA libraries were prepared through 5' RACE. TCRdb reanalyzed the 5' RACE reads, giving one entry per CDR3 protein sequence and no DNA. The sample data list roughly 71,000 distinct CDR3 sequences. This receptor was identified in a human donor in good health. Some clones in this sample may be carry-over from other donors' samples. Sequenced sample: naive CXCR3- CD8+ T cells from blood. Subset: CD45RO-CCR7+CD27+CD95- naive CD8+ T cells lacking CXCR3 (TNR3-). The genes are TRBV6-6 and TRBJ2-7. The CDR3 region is CASSYRSYEQYF.